Reported below is one T cell receptor beta chain. This clonotype has only a few counts. Its antigen specificity is not known. No much larger clone exists at a distance of one base, and base qualities are not known. These data come from a study of human T cells and chemical hapten exposure (dated by TCRdb to about 2021). Regarding the complete study: Libraries were combined into a pool for sequencing, and differences in TCR yield between samples came mainly from small differences in library volumes within the pool. The study tracked peripheral blood TCR repertoire changes in vivo during primary and secondary sensitization to the hapten diphenylcyclopropenone (DPC) in alopecia patients. Both TCR alpha and TCR beta chains were sequenced from each blood RNA sample. Overall study outcomes, separate from this receptor: DPC sensitization did not change how many TCRs were above 1 in 1000 frequency, and no evidence was found of alterations in global repertoire structure. After repeated subsampling, changes were observed in the strength of the expansion versus patch-test correlation and in the threshold at which the correlation became significant.

The library was produced with RACE. Sequencing instrument: NextSeq 500. Library preparation attached unique molecular identifiers to individual cDNA molecules for quantitative, reproducible TCR counting. On the study's bioinformatics: Samples had a median of approximately 96,000 TCRs, with a range from 23,224 to 690,600. V, J and CDR3 annotation of the TCR reads was performed with the Decombinator software suite. Every sample was subsampled to the same number of TCRs (28,000) for the PS versus PT1 abundance plots. TCRs were defined as expanded if absent before sensitization and observed at least eight times at the 2-week time point. The raw public data were reprocessed by TCRdb itself: fastp quality trimming at Q25, MiXCR clonotype calling, in-frame beta chains only. Here each entry gathers all rows of one CDR3 protein and keeps the most common genes and DNA. The authors' filters were not applied to this entry. The sample table lists 100,000 to 150,000 distinct CDR3 sequences, around 8.2% of them with a count of one. About 2% of the sample lies in the top ten.

Per the publication, the time point label means: healthy volunteer bleed at 2 weeks. Total RNA was extracted from unfractionated whole blood collected in Tempus Blood RNA tubes. Five or six healthy volunteers acted as controls for TCR sequencing and had blood drawn at day 0, 2 weeks and 6 weeks. The junction shows trimming of 0 bases on V and 0 bases on J, and the gene matches do not reach 2 bases of it. Reading the germline V gene gives CDR1 SGHTA and CDR2 FQGNSA. There are 15 amino acids in the CDR3, from cysteine to phenylalanine inclusive. CDR3 DNA only is kept here, 45 bases in frame from base 1.

The chain employs TRBV7-2 and TRBJ2-7, with TRBD2 matching 7 junction bases. The sample was whole blood. This TCR came from a male donor in good health. Some clones in this sample may be carry-over from other donors' samples. The CDR3 here reads CASSLAGGSSYEQYF. The sequence in DNA is TGTGCCAGCAGCTTAGCGGGAGGGAGCTCCTACGAGCAGTACTTC.